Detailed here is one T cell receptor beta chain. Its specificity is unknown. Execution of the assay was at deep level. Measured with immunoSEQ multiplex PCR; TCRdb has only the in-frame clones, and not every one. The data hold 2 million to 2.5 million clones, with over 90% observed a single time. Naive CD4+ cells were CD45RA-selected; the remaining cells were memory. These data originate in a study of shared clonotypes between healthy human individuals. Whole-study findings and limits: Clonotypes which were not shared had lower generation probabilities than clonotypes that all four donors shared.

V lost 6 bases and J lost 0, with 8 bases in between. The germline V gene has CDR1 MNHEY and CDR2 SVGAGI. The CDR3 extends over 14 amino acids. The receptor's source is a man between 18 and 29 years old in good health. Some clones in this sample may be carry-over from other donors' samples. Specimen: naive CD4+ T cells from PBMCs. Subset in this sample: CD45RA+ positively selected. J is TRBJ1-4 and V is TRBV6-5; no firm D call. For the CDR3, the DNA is TGTGCCAGCAGGGCAGGAGCAACTAATGAAAAACTGTTTTTT. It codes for CASRAGATNEKLFF.